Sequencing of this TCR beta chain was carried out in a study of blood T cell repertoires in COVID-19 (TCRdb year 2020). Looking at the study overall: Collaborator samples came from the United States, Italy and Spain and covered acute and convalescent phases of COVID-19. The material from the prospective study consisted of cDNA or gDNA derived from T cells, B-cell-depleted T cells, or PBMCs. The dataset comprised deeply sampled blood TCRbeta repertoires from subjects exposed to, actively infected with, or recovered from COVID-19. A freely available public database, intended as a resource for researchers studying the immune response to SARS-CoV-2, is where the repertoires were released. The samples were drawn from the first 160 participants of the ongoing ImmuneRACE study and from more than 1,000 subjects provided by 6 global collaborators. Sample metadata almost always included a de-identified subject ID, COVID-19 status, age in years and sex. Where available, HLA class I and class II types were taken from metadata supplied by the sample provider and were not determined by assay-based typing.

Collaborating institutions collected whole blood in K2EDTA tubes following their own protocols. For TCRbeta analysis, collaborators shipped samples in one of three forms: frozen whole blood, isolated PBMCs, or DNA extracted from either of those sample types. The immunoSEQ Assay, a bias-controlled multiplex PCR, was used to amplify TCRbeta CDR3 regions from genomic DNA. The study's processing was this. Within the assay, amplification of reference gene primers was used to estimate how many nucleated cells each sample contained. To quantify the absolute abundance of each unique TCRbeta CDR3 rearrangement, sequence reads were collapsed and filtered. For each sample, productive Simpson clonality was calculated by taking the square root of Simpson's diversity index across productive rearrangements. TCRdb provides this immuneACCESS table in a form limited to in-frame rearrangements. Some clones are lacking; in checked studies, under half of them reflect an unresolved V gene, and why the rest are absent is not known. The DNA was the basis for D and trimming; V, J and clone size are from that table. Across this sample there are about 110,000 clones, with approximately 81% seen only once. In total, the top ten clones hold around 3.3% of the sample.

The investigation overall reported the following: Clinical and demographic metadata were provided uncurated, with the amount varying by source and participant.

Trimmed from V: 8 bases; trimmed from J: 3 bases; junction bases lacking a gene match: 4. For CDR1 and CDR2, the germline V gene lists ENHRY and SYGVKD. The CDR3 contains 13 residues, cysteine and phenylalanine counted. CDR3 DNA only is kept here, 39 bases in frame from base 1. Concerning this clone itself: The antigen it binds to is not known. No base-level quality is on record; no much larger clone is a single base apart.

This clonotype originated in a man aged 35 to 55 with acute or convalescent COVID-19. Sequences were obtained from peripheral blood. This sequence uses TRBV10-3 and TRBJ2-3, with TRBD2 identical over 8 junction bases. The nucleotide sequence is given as TGTGCCATCTCGGGGGGGCCGACAGATACGCAGTATTTT. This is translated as CAISGGPTDTQYF.